A selection of T cell receptor beta chains follows, all from one sample in a study of T cell repertoires in cytomegalovirus infection. TCRdb re-derived calls from the reads in MiXCR, one entry per CDR3 protein. The table has over 300,000 distinct CDR3 sequences, 8% to 9.5% seen once; the top ten hold about 3.9%. Sample: PBMCs. The receptors were sampled from a human donor in good health (CMV status not recorded). Some clones in this sample may be carry-over from other donors' samples. The CDR3 runs from the conserved cysteine through the conserved F or W. A D gene is named only where the DNA matches it firmly. The size of a clone is reported for some rows only, either as once, few or many, or as a class for expanded clones.

>TRBV25-1|TRBJ2-2|many|TRBD1
TGTGCCAGCAGTCGGACAGGGACGAACACCGGGGAGCTGTTTTTT
CASSRTGTNTGELFF
>TRBV19|TRBJ1-6|few|-
TGTGCCAGTAGTATAGATCAGCTGGAGTATTCACCCCTCCACTTT
CASSIDQLEYSPLHF
>TRBV6-1|TRBJ2-1|many|-
TGTGCCAGTAATAGGTGGGCTGAGCAGTTCTTC
CASNRWAEQFF
>TRBV7-9|TRBJ1-2|many|TRBD1
TGTGCCAGCAGCTTAGACGGACAGGAGGGCGGCTACACCTTC
CASSLDGQEGGYTF
>TRBV7-6|TRBJ1-6|medium-sized|-
TGTGCCAGCAGCCGGAAAGCGGGGCTAGACGCGTATTCACCCCTCCACTTT
CASSRKAGLDAYSPLHF
>TRBV7-8|TRBJ1-4|few|-
TGTGCCAGCAGCTTAGCGTCTGTGCAAACCGGTGAAAAACTGTTTTTT
CASSLASVQTGEKLFF
>TRBV6-5|TRBJ1-5|few|-
TGTGCCAGCAGTTTAAAAGATAGCAATCAGCCCCAGCATTTT
CASSLKDSNQPQHF
>TRBV7-2|TRBJ1-6|many|-
TGTGCCAGCAGCGGGCGTAATCCAAATTCACCCCTCCACTTT
CASSGRNPNSPLHF
>TRBV12-3/TRBV12-4|TRBJ1-2|many|-
TGTGCCAGCAGCCCAACCAACATGCGGGGGTATGGCTACACCTTC
CASSPTNMRGYGYTF
>TRBV27|TRBJ2-1|-|-
TGTGCCAGCAGTCCAACCAGGGAATCCTACAATGAGCAGTTCTTC
CASSPTRESYNEQFF
>TRBV28|TRBJ2-5|many|-
TGTGCCAGCAGTCTCCTAGCATTTCCTCGGAGGGAGACCCAGTACTTC
CASSLLAFPRRETQYF
>TRBV12-3/TRBV12-4|TRBJ1-1|-|-
TGTGCCAGCAAGGGGGAGACTGAAGCTTTCTTT
CASKGETEAFF
>TRBV6-1|TRBJ2-7|-|-
TGTGCCAGCAGCACTATCTTGAGGGACCCTACCTACGAGCAGTACTTC
CASSTILRDPTYEQYF
>TRBV11-2|TRBJ2-7|few|-
TGTGCCAGCAGCTCCGGAGGAGGCGAGCAGTACTTC
CASSSGGGEQYF
>TRBV20-1|TRBJ1-6|many|-
TGCAGTGCTAGAGAGAGACGAACGACAGTCTATAATTCACCCCTCCACTTT
CSARERRTTVYNSPLHF
>TRBV5-5|TRBJ1-4|-|-
TGTGCCAGCAGCCCGACTGAGTCTAATGAAAAACTGTTTTTT
CASSPTESNEKLFF
>TRBV9|TRBJ1-1|few|-
TGTGCCAGCAGCCCCCGATCAGCCGGGGGTTTGCCTGAAGCTTTCTTT
CASSPRSAGGLPEAFF
>TRBV6-2/TRBV6-3|TRBJ2-6|few|-
TGTGCCAGCTCAAACCCGGGGTCTGGGGCCAACGTCCTGACTTTC
CASSNPGSGANVLTF
>TRBV28|TRBJ2-7|-|-
TGTGCCAGCAGTTTCGTCGGGGACTTCTACGAGCAGTACTTC
CASSFVGDFYEQYF
>TRBV30|TRBJ1-2|-|-
TGTGCCTGGACCCGACAGGACACTAACTATGGCTACACCTTC
CAWTRQDTNYGYTF
>TRBV7-2|TRBJ2-3|-|-
TGTGCCAGCAGCTTAAGGGGCCGGGGAGCGTCAGATACGCAGTATTTT
CASSLRGRGASDTQYF
>TRBV7-2|TRBJ2-5|many|-
TGTGCCAGCAGCTTAGGAGGACTCGGGGAGACCCAGTACTTC
CASSLGGLGETQYF
>TRBV28|TRBJ2-7|few|-
TGTGCCAGCAGTTTGGGTCGGCGGGCCCTTGGTGGGTTTTACGAGCAGTACTTC
CASSLGRRALGGFYEQYF
>TRBV6-2/TRBV6-3|TRBJ2-2|few|TRBD2
TGTGCCAGCACCCTTAGCGGGGGGGCCGGGGAGCTGTTTTTT
CASTLSGGAGELFF
>TRBV7-2|TRBJ2-1|many|TRBD1
TGTGCCAGCAGCTTTGGGACAGGGGAATATGGTGAGCAGTTCTTC
CASSFGTGEYGEQFF
>TRBV19|TRBJ2-7|few|TRBD1
TGTGCCAGTAGCCAGCAGGGGGCTGCGCAGCAGTACTTC
CASSQQGAAQQYF
>TRBV4-2|TRBJ2-6|few|-
TGTGCCAGCAGCCTAGGAACGAATGGGGCCAACGTCCTGACTTTC
CASSLGTNGANVLTF
>TRBV6-5|TRBJ1-2|few|-
TGTGCCAGCAGCGACAGGATAGCTAACTATGGCTACACCTTC
CASSDRIANYGYTF
>TRBV7-2|TRBJ1-6|many|TRBD1
TGTGCCAGCAGCTTAGCGGGGGACAGGAAGGTCTACTTT
CASSLAGDRKVYF
>TRBV7-9|TRBJ2-2|-|-
TGTGCCAGCAGCTCACCTGGCCGGACAGTAACCACCGGGGAGCTGTTTTTT
CASSSPGRTVTTGELFF
>TRBV6-1|TRBJ2-5|-|TRBD2
TGTGCCAGCAGCCGGGGACTAGCGCCAGTGATGGAGACCCAGTACTTC
CASSRGLAPVMETQYF
>TRBV5-4|TRBJ2-5|many|-
TGTGCCAGCAGCCAGGCTGGAGGGAGGGGGGAGACCCAGTACTTC
CASSQAGGRGETQYF
>TRBV4-1|TRBJ2-7|many|-
TGCGCCAGCAGCCAAGATCGGAGGACCTACTACGAGCAGTACTTC
CASSQDRRTYYEQYF
>TRBV5-1|TRBJ1-4|-|-
TGCGCCAGCAGCTCGGACGGGGTTGCAAAACTGTTTTTT
CASSSDGVAKLFF
>TRBV7-2|TRBJ2-7|-|-
TGTGCCAGCAGCTGGTGGGGCTCCTACGAGCAGTACTTC
CASSWWGSYEQYF
>TRBV7-6|TRBJ1-5|-|-
TGTGCCAGCAGCTTAGTGGGGGAGCCCCAGCATTTT
CASSLVGEPQHF
>TRBV29-1|TRBJ2-2|few|-
TGCAGCGTGATTCGGACATTTAACACCGGGGAGCTGTTTTTT
CSVIRTFNTGELFF
>TRBV19|TRBJ2-7|many|-
TGTGCCAGTATGCCCTCCGGGGGATCCAGCTACGAGCAGTACTTC
CASMPSGGSSYEQYF
>TRBV7-9|TRBJ2-2|many|-
TGTGCCACTGAAGGGAAGGACACCGGGGAGCTGTTTTTT
CATEGKDTGELFF
>TRBV7-9|TRBJ2-7|-|-
TGTGCCAGCAGCTACGGACGTAACGAGCAGTACTTC
CASSYGRNEQYF
>TRBV15|TRBJ2-1|-|TRBD2
TGTGCCACCAGCACCCTAGCGGGAGATACCTACAATGAGCAGTTCTTC
CATSTLAGDTYNEQFF
>TRBV7-2|TRBJ1-1|many|-
TGTGCCAGCAGCTTAATGTCCCGGGGGCGAACTGAAGCTTTCTTT
CASSLMSRGRTEAFF
>TRBV19|TRBJ1-5|few|-
TGTGCCAGTAGTATCGGAGGCAGTTACAATCAGCCCCAGCATTTT
CASSIGGSYNQPQHF
>TRBV6-6|TRBJ2-1|few|TRBD2
TGTGCCAGCGGGATGTCTAGCGGGAGCCCCTACAATGAGCAGTTCTTC
CASGMSSGSPYNEQFF
>TRBV12-3/TRBV12-4|TRBJ2-7|-|-
TGTGCCAGCTCCTACTCGCCGGGACTTCACTACGAGCAGTACTTC
CASSYSPGLHYEQYF
>TRBV7-2|TRBJ1-5|many|TRBD1
TGTGCCAGCAGCTTAGGGGACAGGGTGCCTCAGCCCCAGCATTTT
CASSLGDRVPQPQHF
>TRBV6-2/TRBV6-3|TRBJ2-2|few|-
TGTGCCAGCAGACCGGTAATGCCTAACACCGGGGAGCTGTTTTTT
CASRPVMPNTGELFF
>TRBV28|TRBJ2-7|few|-
TGTGCCAGCAGTTTAATTTGGGAGCAGTACTTC
CASSLIWEQYF
>TRBV7-2|TRBJ2-1|once|TRBD2
TGTGACAGCAGCTTAGCTAGCGGGCCTTACAATGAGCAGTTCTTC
CDSSLASGPYNEQFF
>TRBV28|TRBJ1-1|many|-
TGTGCCAGCAGTCCCGGGGGGGGACTCACTGAAGCTTTCTTT
CASSPGGGLTEAFF
>TRBV12-3/TRBV12-4|TRBJ1-2|-|-
TGTGCCAGCAGGTCACAAAACAGGTTTAACTATGGCTACACCTTC
CASRSQNRFNYGYTF
>TRBV18|TRBJ2-1|-|TRBD2
TGTGCCAGCTCACCATTACAGACGGGACTAGCGGGGGGAAATGAGCAGTTCTTC
CASSPLQTGLAGGNEQFF
>TRBV7-2|TRBJ1-6|-|-
TGTGCCAGCAGCCTCCCCTTGGGGCGCGTATCTAATTCACCCCTCCACTTT
CASSLPLGRVSNSPLHF
>TRBV18|TRBJ2-1|-|TRBD2
TGTGCCAGCTCACCCCCGGGGCCACGAGCGGGGGAGCAGTTCTTC
CASSPPGPRAGEQFF
>TRBV28|TRBJ1-5|-|-
TGTGCCAGCAGTTCCAGTGGGAATCAGCCCCAGCATTTT
CASSSSGNQPQHF
>TRBV28|TRBJ1-1|few|-
TGTGCCAGCACCCCTCTCTGGGGGGTTGACACTGAAGCTTTCTTT
CASTPLWGVDTEAFF
>TRBV28|TRBJ2-7|many|-
TGTGCCAGCAGATGGGGACGCCCTAATTACGAGCAGTACTTC
CASRWGRPNYEQYF